This T cell receptor (beta chain) was found in a study of T cell repertoires in cytomegalovirus infection. At the level of the study: Public TCR beta signatures marked donors with CMV infection and the matching HLA.

This clonotype was counted many times. Its antigen is not known. General study results and limits: HLA-C-restricted CMV clonotypes gave the most frequent clonotype in two of eight donors. Pooled public TCR beta family frequency picked out CMV carriers with the relevant HLA.

TCRdb re-called the reads through MiXCR, storing one row per CDR3 protein. The sample yields 250,000 or so distinct CDR3 sequences, approximately 15% seen once. The V and J ends lost 1 base and 0 bases respectively, with 10 bases between them. The germline gives CDR1 SGHTA, CDR2 FQGNSA. The CDR3 is 15 residues long. This receptor was taken from a human donor in good health (CMV status not recorded). Some clones in this sample may be carry-over from other donors' samples. The V gene is TRBV7-2, the J gene TRBJ2-7, with D possibly being TRBD1 or TRBD2 (5 bases each). The sequenced sample was CD8+ T cells from PBMCs. CDR3 nucleotides: TGTGCCAGCAGCTTAGGGGCAGGGAGCTCCTACGAGCAGTACTTC. Its translation is CASSLGAGSSYEQYF.